The next 24 T cell receptor beta chains were all read from a single sample in a study of shared clonotypes between healthy human individuals. Some clones are missing from TCRdb's copy, which holds only in-frame ones; the method was immunoSEQ multiplex PCR. The sample has about 490,000 clones, 79% seen once. Sequenced sample: PBMCs. These receptors originate from a woman in her thirties or forties in good health. Some clones in this sample may be carry-over from other donors' samples.

V and J are TRBV4-3 and TRBJ2-1; D ambiguous. V lost 0 bases to trimming and J lost 10 bases, with 16 bases between them. Germline V CDR1 and CDR2: LGHNA, YSLEER. The CDR3 is made up of 15 amino acids. The CDR3 bases are TGCGCCAGCAGCCAAGAAGCCCTTCAGGCCAGGGAGCAGTTCTTC. Translated: CASSQEALQAREQFF.

Concerning this clone: The same CDR3 arises from other DNA sequences in this sample as well. The genes are TRBV18 and TRBJ2-5; D is uncertain. Trimming left V 3 bases short and J 4 bases short, with 6 bases between. Germline CDR1 KGHSH, CDR2 LQKENI. The CDR3 consists of 12 residues. This CDR3 reads CASSPRRETQYF. Here the CDR3 DNA reads TGTGCCAGCTCACCTCGGCGAGAGACCCAGTACTTC.

The chain employs TRBV5-4 and TRBJ1-1; the D gene is possibly TRBD1 (5 bases). V dropped 1 base and J dropped 1 base, with 8 bases sitting between them. Germline CDR1 reads SGHNT; CDR2 reads YYREEE (reference sequence). This CDR3 comprises 14 residues. The CDR3 reads CASSLWRGNTEAFF. CDR3 nucleotide sequence: TGTGCCAGCAGCTTGTGGAGGGGGAACACTGAAGCTTTCTTT. Filled out from reference TRBV5-4 and TRBJ1-1, the complete variable domain reads ETGVTQSPTHLIKTRGQQVTLRCSSQSGHNTVSWYQQALGQGPQFIFQYYREEENGRGNFPPRFSGLQFPNYSSELNVNALELDDSALYLCASSLWRGNTEAFFGQGTRLTVV.

The V call is TRBV9, the J call TRBJ2-7; no clear D gene. Germline lookup yields CDR1 SGDLS and CDR2 YYNGEE. V dropped 0 bases and J dropped 4 bases, with 14 bases sitting between them. The CDR3 consists of 15 residues. CDR3 nucleotides: TGTGCCAGCAGCGTAGTTGGGGATCCGACGTACGAGCAGTACTTC. This translates into CASSVVGDPTYEQYF.

This chain links TRBV19 with TRBJ2-1, with 12 nucleotides matching TRBD2. The CDR3 is 13 residues long. Germline V lookup: CDR1 LNHDA, CDR2 SQIVND (reference sequence). V dropped 10 bases and J dropped 9; count of bases not matched to a gene: 7. CDR3 nucleotide sequence: TGTGCCACTACGACTAGCGGGAGATTTGAGCAGTTCTTC. It encodes CATTTSGRFEQFF.

In regard to this clone: An end of the junction does not agree with germline; a read error may underlie this. This chain links TRBV18 with TRBJ2-1, with D possibly TRBD1 on 6 matching bases. Per germline, CDR1 KGHSH and CDR2 LQKENI. CDR3 length equals 15 residues. The CDR3 DNA reads TGTGCCGGCTCACCACCACAGGGAACCTACAATGAGCAGTTCTTC. This codes for CAGSPPQGTYNEQFF.

The V and J genes are TRBV18 and TRBJ1-3, with 8 bases aligning to TRBD1. The ends lost 2 bases at V and 1 base at J; junction bases unmatched: 4. The CDR3 is 16 residues long. Germline CDR1 KGHSH, CDR2 LQKENI. CDR3 loop: CASSPGQGGSGNTIYF. As DNA, the CDR3 is TGTGCCAGCTCACCAGGACAGGGAGGATCTGGAAACACCATATATTTT.

This clone was picked up many times. This chain connects TRBV30 to TRBJ2-1, with TRBD2 matching 8 bases. The J segment lost 9 bases and the V segment lost 5 bases, leaving 9 bases of the junction unmatched. The CDR3 has 13 residues. Germline V CDR1 and CDR2: GTSNPN, SVGIG (reference sequence). CDR3 loop: CAWEKRESGEQFF. The CDR3 DNA is TGTGCCTGGGAGAAGCGGGAGAGCGGTGAGCAGTTCTTC.

The chain recombines TRBV29-1 with TRBJ1-2, with D unresolved. The CDR3 loop spans 12 amino acids. V was clipped by 7 bases and J by 0 bases, with 9 bases between them. CDR1 and CDR2 (germline): SQVTM, ANQGSEA. Here the CDR3 reads CSADTPNYGYTF. In nucleotides, the CDR3 is TGCAGCGCCGACACGCCTAACTATGGCTACACCTTC. Based on the CDR3 plus reference TRBV29-1 and TRBJ1-2, the full variable domain is SAVISQKPSRDICQRGTSLTIQCQVDSQVTMMFWYRQQPGQSLTLIATANQGSEATYESGFVIDKFPISRPNLTFSTLTVSNMSPEDSSIYLCSADTPNYGYTFGSGTRLTVV.

This clone was seen a handful of times. The chain joins TRBV11-2 to TRBJ1-1, with a possible D match to TRBD1 (5 bases). Germline V gene lookup returns CDR1 SGHAT and CDR2 FQNNGV. The CDR3 contains 16 residues. Trimming took 0 bases from V and 0 from J, leaving 11 bases between them. The CDR3 loop reads CASSLDSRGLNTEAFF. The CDR3 coding sequence is TGTGCCAGCAGCTTAGATTCACGGGGCCTGAACACTGAAGCTTTCTTT.

This clone was counted a single time. This chain uses TRBV19 with TRBJ1-2, with 9 bases identical to TRBD1. Germline assignment: CDR1 LNHDA and CDR2 SQIVND (reference sequence). Trimming cost V 5 bases and J 6 bases; bases outside gene matches: 7. The CDR3 contains 14 residues. The chain's CDR3 is CASSPGTGQDGYTF. In DNA form, the CDR3 reads TGTGCCAGTAGTCCCGGGACAGGGCAGGATGGCTACACCTTC.

The chain carries TRBV30 and TRBJ2-3; 7 positions match TRBD1. Unmatched junction bases numbered 12, after V lost 2 bases and J lost 4 bases. The germline CDR1 and CDR2 sequences are GTSNPN and SVGIG (reference sequence). CDR3 length: 16 amino acids. The CDR3 coding sequence is TGTGCCTGGAGTTCTAGGACAGGAACCGGGGCAGATACGCAGTATTTT. This gives the protein CAWSSRTGTGADTQYF.

The chain joins TRBV6-1 to TRBJ1-5; 9 nucleotides agree with TRBD1. Germline V CDR1 and CDR2: MNHNS, SASEGT. This CDR3 is built from 15 residues. Unmatched junction bases numbered 4, after V lost 6 bases and J lost 1 base. The CDR3 DNA follows: TGTGCCAGCAGATTACAGGGGGCGAGCAATCAGCCCCAGCATTTT. This sequence encodes CASRLQGASNQPQHF.

The chain uses TRBV29-1 and TRBJ2-7; TRBD1 agrees at 8 bases. The CDR3 loop spans 12 amino acids. The V segment lost 4 bases and the J segment 4 bases; nucleotides outside the gene matches: 3. Germline CDR1 SQVTM, CDR2 ANQGSEA. Here the CDR3 reads CSVAQGAYEQYF. For the CDR3, the DNA is TGCAGCGTTGCCCAGGGGGCTTACGAGCAGTACTTC.

The chain has TRBV23-1 and TRBJ2-7; 9 nucleotides agree with TRBD2. TRBV23-1 counts as an open reading frame of uncertain function. The CDR3 consists of 16 residues. The V segment lost 0 bases and the J segment 2 bases; nucleotides outside the gene matches: 5. The CDR3 here is CASSQSVSGRAYEQYF. In DNA form, the CDR3 reads TGCGCCAGCAGTCAATCGGTTAGCGGGAGAGCCTACGAGCAGTACTTC.

CDR3 residues: CASSHRGRAGGTYNEQFF. The CDR3, as DNA: TGCGCCAGCAGCCATCGGGGGAGAGCGGGAGGTACCTACAATGAGCAGTTCTTC. V is TRBV4-1 and J is TRBJ2-1, with 9 positions matching TRBD2. The CDR3 covers 18 residues. Germline trimming cut 3 bases from V and 2 bases from J; bases unmatched to any gene: 11. Germline values: CDR1 MGHRA, CDR2 YSYEKL.

V usage is TRBV5-1 and J usage is TRBJ2-5, with TRBD2 matching 7 bases. Germline V lookup: CDR1 SGHRS, CDR2 YFSETQ. V gave up 4 bases and J gave up 2 bases; unmatched junction bases: 2. This CDR3 is 13 amino acids long. The CDR3 sequence is CASSELAQETQYF. The CDR3 DNA is TGCGCCAGCAGCGAACTAGCGCAAGAGACCCAGTACTTC.

The gene calls are TRBV5-1 and TRBJ2-3; D uncertain. V lost 0 bases and J lost 4, with 9 bases in between. From germline, CDR1 is SGHRS and CDR2 YFSETQ. The CDR3 consists of 14 residues. The CDR3 is CASSLDHTADTQYF. The CDR3, as DNA: TGCGCCAGCAGCTTGGACCATACGGCAGATACGCAGTATTTT.

The genes are TRBV5-4 and TRBJ2-5; 10 positions match TRBD1. The V gene end was trimmed by 0 bases and the J gene end by 5 bases; junction bases not matched to a gene: 7. The CDR3 consists of 16 residues. Germline V gives CDR1 SGHNT, CDR2 YYREEE (reference sequence). CDR3 sequence reads: CASSLDGGQGTETQYF. DNA of the CDR3: TGTGCCAGCAGCTTGGACGGGGGACAGGGGACGGAGACCCAGTACTTC.

The rearrangement joins TRBV18 to TRBJ2-1; TRBD1 matches 7 bases. Germline values: CDR1 KGHSH, CDR2 LQKENI. The CDR3 is made up of 13 amino acids. V lost 4 bases and J lost 7; bases outside the gene matches: 4. The CDR3 region is CASSQGAQNEQFF. DNA for the CDR3: TGTGCCAGCTCACAGGGGGCGCAGAATGAGCAGTTCTTC.

The chain joins TRBV5-1 to TRBJ2-5, with D tentatively TRBD2 (6 bases). Germline V gene data show CDR1 as SGHRS and CDR2 as YFSETQ. There are 13 residues in the CDR3. V lost 0 bases and J lost 5, with 8 bases in between. The CDR3 nucleotides read TGCGCCAGCAGCTTGGGGGGAGGCGAGACCCAGTACTTC. Translation gives CASSLGGGETQYF.

The V gene is TRBV7-3, the J gene TRBJ2-2; 10 positions match TRBD1. There are 19 residues in the CDR3. Germline V CDR1 and CDR2: SGHTA, FQGTGA. V was clipped by 1 base and J by 5 bases; unmatched bases: 13. The DNA for the CDR3 is TGTGCCAGCAGCTTAAGGGATGGTTCTGGGGACAGGGGAACCGGGGAGCTGTTTTTT. This codes for CASSLRDGSGDRGTGELFF.

The CDR3 DNA follows: TGTGCCAGTAGTCCGGGGACTAGCCCCTACAATGAGCAGTTCTTC. It codes for CASSPGTSPYNEQFF. This chain joins TRBV19 and TRBJ2-1; TRBD2 matches 9 bases. Germline V gene data show CDR1 as LNHDA and CDR2 as SQIVND (reference sequence). After removal of 5 bases from V and 2 bases from J, the junction contained 4 bases not matched to a gene. The CDR3 is made up of 15 amino acids.

This rearrangement joins TRBV5-1 to TRBJ2-5; D may match TRBD1 or TRBD2 (5 bases each). V was clipped by 4 bases and J by 3 bases, with 10 bases between them. The germline CDR1 and CDR2 sequences are SGHRS and YFSETQ. This CDR3 has 13 amino acids. The CDR3 DNA reads as TGCGCCAGCAGCCCCGGGACGGAAGAGACCCAGTACTTC. This gives the protein CASSPGTEETQYF.